This TCR beta chain was recorded in a study of shared clonotypes between healthy human individuals. Terminally differentiated effector memory CD45RA+ cells were excluded by CCR7 positive selection of CD45RO-negative cells. Data came from immunoSEQ multiplex PCR; TCRdb stores just in-frame clones and leaves some out. The repertoire holds about 2 million clones, with about 95% as singletons. There are 14 residues in the CDR3. V lost 6 bases to trimming and J lost 0 bases, with 11 bases between them. Germline loops: CDR1 LNHDA, CDR2 SQIVND (reference sequence). This clone appeared a few times. The rearrangement joins TRBV19 to TRBJ1-2; perhaps TRBD1 as D (6 bases). This clonotype was obtained from a man aged 18 to 30 in good health. The sample comprised naive CD8+ T cells sorted from blood. CDR3 nucleotide sequence: TGTGCCAGTAGGAAGGGACATTCTAACTATGGCTACACCTTC. Amino acid sequence: CASRKGHSNYGYTF.